This T cell receptor (beta chain) is from a study of blood T cell repertoires in COVID-19 (dated by TCRdb to the early 2020s). For the wider study: Collaborator samples came from the United States, Italy and Spain and covered acute and convalescent phases of COVID-19. Nearly every sample came with metadata listing a de-identified subject ID, COVID-19 status, age in years and sex. The prospective study material was composed of cDNA or gDNA derived from T cells, B-cell-depleted T cells, or PBMCs. Where available, HLA class I and class II types were taken from metadata supplied by the sample provider and were not determined by assay-based typing. The samples were drawn from two sources: the first 160 participants of the ongoing ImmuneRACE study, and 1,000 to 1,500 subjects contributed by 6 global collaborators. Subjects who had been exposed to COVID-19, were actively infected with it, or had recovered from it provided the deeply sampled blood TCRbeta repertoires that made up the dataset. The repertoires were released in a freely available public database meant as a resource for research on the immune response to SARS-CoV-2. Study-wide conclusions, independent of this receptor: Clinical and demographic metadata were provided uncurated, with the amount varying by source and participant.

The immunoSEQ Assay, a bias-controlled multiplex PCR, was used to amplify TCRbeta CDR3 regions from genomic DNA. As for the original processing: The number of nucleated cells in each sample was estimated by amplification of reference gene primers within the assay. To quantify the absolute abundance of each unique TCRbeta CDR3 rearrangement, sequence reads were collapsed and filtered. Productive Simpson clonality was computed per sample as the square root of Simpson's diversity index over productive rearrangements. The source is immuneACCESS, and TCRdb retained only in-frame sequences with V and J called. Part of the clones is not carried over; for the studies checked, unresolved V genes explain less than half of this, and the remainder is unexplained. The D gene and trimming were derived from the DNA, and the V and J assignments and clone size from that table. The table for this sample lists about 160,000 clones; roughly 85% of them were counted only once. The top ten constitute roughly 5% of the sample.

Per the germline V gene, MGHDK is the CDR1 and SYGVNS is the CDR2. Trimming takes 3 bases off V and 3 bases off J; junction bases not matched to a gene: 3. There are 15 amino acids in the CDR3, from cysteine to phenylalanine inclusive. CDR3 DNA is the only sequence kept; it has 45 bases, read in frame from the first base. At one collaborating source in Seattle, patients were enrolled during active infection and were followed longitudinally through the course of disease. Collaborating institutions collected whole blood in K2EDTA tubes following their own protocols. For TCRbeta analysis, collaborators shipped samples as frozen whole blood, isolated PBMCs, or DNA extracted from either of those sample types. Comments on this clone: Its target antigen remains unknown. Qualities for individual bases were not recorded, and no much larger clone is one base off.

The sequence came from a woman aged 45-60 years with COVID-19, enrolled during active disease. The sequenced sample was peripheral blood. Recombination linked TRBV25-1 to TRBJ1-4, with 8 middle bases fitting TRBD1. CDR3 protein: CASSEDRDANEKLFF. DNA sequence: TGTGCCAGCAGTGAGGACAGGGACGCTAATGAAAAACTGTTTTTT.